This TCR beta chain was sequenced for a study of blood T cell repertoires in COVID-19. Study summary: Specimens from acute and convalescent COVID-19 originated in the United States, Italy and Spain. T cells, B-cell-depleted T cells, or PBMCs supplied cDNA or gDNA.

Per the study methods: The assay estimated nucleated cells by amplifying reference gene primers. The assay was immunoSEQ multiplex PCR, and TCRdb's table has in-frame clones only and misses some. The V and J calls and clone size are taken from that table; D and trimming were inferred from the DNA. The repertoire holds about 130,000 clones, with roughly 86% as singletons. During active infection, Seattle patients enrolled and were then monitored through disease. The CDR3 is 15 residues long. The germline CDR1 and CDR2 sequences are SGHAT and FQNNGV. V shed 5 bases, J shed 4 bases, and the junction held 7 bases outside the gene matches.

The sample was peripheral blood. V is TRBV11-2 and J is TRBJ1-2; 10 nucleotides agree with TRBD1. This clonotype was obtained from a woman between 65 and 79 years old with COVID-19, enrolled during active disease. This CDR3 reads CASSGHGQGGYGYTF. The CDR3 bases are TGTGCCAGCAGCGGACACGGACAGGGGGGCTATGGCTACACCTTC.